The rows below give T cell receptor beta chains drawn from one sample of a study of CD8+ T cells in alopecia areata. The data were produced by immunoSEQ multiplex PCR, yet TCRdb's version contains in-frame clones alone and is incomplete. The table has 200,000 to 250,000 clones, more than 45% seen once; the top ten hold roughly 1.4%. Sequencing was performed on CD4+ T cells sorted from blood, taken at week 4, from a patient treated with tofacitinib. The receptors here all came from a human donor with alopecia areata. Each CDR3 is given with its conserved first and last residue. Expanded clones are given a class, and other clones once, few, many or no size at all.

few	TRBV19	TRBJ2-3	CASSPLAGGSTDTQYF
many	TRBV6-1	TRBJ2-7	CASTGLASYEQYF
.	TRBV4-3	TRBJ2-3	CASSQDVPGVLTDTQYF
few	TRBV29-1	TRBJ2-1	CSGDSLVDEQFF
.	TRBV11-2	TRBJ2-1	CASRAPGLRPNEQFF
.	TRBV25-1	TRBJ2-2	CASSESYRGRGGELFF
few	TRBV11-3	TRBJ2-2	CASRLDRDYTGELFF
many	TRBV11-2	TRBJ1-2	CASSRAGTDPTGGYTF
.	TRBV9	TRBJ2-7	CASSPITGSHEQYF
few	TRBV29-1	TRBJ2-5	CSVETGSGETQYF
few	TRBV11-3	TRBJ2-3	CASSGLVGGTDTQYF
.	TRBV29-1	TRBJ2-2	CSVMTVYTGELFF
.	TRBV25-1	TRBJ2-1	CASSEPGSSYNEQFF
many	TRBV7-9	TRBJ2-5	CASSPGVAETQYF
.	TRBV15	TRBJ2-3	CATSRDRGTQYF
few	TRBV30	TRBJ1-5	CAWSGILFDQPQHF
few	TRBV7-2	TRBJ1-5	CASSLEGFVSSNQPQHF
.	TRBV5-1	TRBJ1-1	CASSLGSGIEAFF
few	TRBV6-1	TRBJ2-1	CASSEVGGLEQFF
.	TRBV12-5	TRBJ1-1	CASAPDGNTEAFF
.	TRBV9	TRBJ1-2	CASSVGGGGASYGYTF
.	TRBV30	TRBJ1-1	CACTQGGTEAFF
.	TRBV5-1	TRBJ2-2	CASSLAVGELFF
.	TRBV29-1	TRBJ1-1	CSVQTGGEGAEAFF
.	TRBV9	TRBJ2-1	CASSVGTGIEQFF
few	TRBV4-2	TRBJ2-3	CASSQVQRGTDTQYF
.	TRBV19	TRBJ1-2	CASSIGGLGGYTF
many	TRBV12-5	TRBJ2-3	CASGLSRIRDTQYF
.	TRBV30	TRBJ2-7	CASAYNSYEQYF
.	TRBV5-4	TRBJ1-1	CASSLGSKSTEAFF
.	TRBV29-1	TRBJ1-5	CSVTLGQANQPQHF
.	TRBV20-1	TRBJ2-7	CSARDGGGQYF
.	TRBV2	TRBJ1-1	CARTGGAGTEAFF
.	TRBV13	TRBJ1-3	CASSPGTVSGNTIYF
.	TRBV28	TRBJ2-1	CASSSSGGNEQFF
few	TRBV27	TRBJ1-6	CASSLAGPNSPLHF
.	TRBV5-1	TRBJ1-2	CASSLAIGPSVKADYGYTF
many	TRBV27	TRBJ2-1	CASSPRLAGGHNEQFF
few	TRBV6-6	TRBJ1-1	CASSYLGGTEAFF
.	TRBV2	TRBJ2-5	CASSALSGGAQETQYF
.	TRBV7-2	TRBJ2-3	CASSLLGTTDTQYF
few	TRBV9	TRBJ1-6	CASSPRTGAHSPLHF
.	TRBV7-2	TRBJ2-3	CASSPTTVLTSTDTQYF
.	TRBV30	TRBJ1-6	CAWTLENNSPLHF
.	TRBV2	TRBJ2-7	CASSVEGTTYEQYF
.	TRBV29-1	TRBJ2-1	CSVERGRDEQFF
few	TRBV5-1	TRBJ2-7	CASAMATGASTREQYF
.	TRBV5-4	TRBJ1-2	CASSPRDFVGYTF
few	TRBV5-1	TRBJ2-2	CASSSGGAGTGELFF